This TCR beta chain comes out of a study of regulatory T cells in long-lasting Graves disease. Findings of the study overall: Among the persistent patients, 2,500 to 3,000 public clonotypes were shared, more than the 950 to 1,000 shared among new patients. Persistent-disease Graves' patients showed less TCR diversity than new cases.

Comment on this clonotype: Antigen unknown.

The ends lost 2 bases at V and 0 bases at J; junction bases unmatched: 5. Looked up from germline, CDR1 is MNHNS and CDR2 is SASEGT. The CDR3 contains 17 residues. For TCR beta, libraries came from iRepertoire HTBI primers and Arm-PCR of CDR3 regions. A single record per CDR3 protein comes from TCRdb applying MiXCR to the multiplex PCR reads. The sample contains roughly 700,000 distinct CDR3 sequences, 25% to 35% of which appear only once. As to time point: persistent/refractory GD, antithyroid drugs over 5 years with positive TRAb. Generation of the TCR library employed RNA extracted from PBMCs. Graves' disease diagnoses used American Thyroid Association guidelines.

Sequencing used peripheral blood mononuclear cells (PBMCs), obtained when the disease was refractory, from a patient treated with antithyroid drugs. The TCR sequence derives from a female donor with Graves disease. The chain is built from TRBV6-1 and TRBJ2-3; 10 bases fit TRBD2. CDR3 sequence: CASSETGLAVSTDTQYF. The CDR3 DNA follows: TGTGCCAGCAGTGAAACCGGACTAGCGGTTAGCACAGATACGCAGTATTTT.